This TCR beta chain originates from a study of early T cells in non-severe SARS-CoV-2 infection. The CDR3 length is 13 residues. Germline assignment: CDR1 DFQATT and CDR2 SNEGSKA (reference sequence). V was trimmed by 6 bases and J by 1 base, leaving 11 bases between them. Via MiXCR, TCRdb re-called the 5' RACE reads, giving one row per CDR3 protein. The sample shows 20,000 to 25,000 distinct CDR3 sequences, 4% of them seen only once. Sequenced: whole blood. V usage is TRBV20-1 and J usage is TRBJ2-3, with a weak D call TRBD2 (5 bases). The TCR sequence derives from an adult who was a healthcare worker with PCR-confirmed SARS-CoV-2 infection or an uninfected control (not recorded which). CDR3 protein: CSARAGGTDTQYF. The CDR3 region has the DNA TGCAGTGCAAGGGCCGGGGGCACAGATACGCAGTATTTT.